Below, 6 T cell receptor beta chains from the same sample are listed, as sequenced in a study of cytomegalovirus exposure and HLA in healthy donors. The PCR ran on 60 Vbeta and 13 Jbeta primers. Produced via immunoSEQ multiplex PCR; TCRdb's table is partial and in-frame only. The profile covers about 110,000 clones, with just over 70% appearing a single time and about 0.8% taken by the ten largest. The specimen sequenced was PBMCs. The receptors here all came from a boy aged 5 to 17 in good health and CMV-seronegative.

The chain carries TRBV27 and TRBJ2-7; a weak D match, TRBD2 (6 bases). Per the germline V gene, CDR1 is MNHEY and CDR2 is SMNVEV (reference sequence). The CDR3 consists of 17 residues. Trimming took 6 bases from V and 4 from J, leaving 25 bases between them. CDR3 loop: CASRISLGEVPFYEQYF. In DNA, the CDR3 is TGTGCCAGCAGGATTTCCTTAGGGGAGGTCCCCTTTTACGAGCAGTACTTC.

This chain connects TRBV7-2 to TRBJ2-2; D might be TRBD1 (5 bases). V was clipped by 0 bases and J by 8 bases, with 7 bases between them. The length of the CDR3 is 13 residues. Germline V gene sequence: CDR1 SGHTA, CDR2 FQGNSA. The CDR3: CASSLARQGELFF. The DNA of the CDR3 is TGTGCCAGCAGCTTAGCGCGACAGGGGGAGCTGTTTTTT.

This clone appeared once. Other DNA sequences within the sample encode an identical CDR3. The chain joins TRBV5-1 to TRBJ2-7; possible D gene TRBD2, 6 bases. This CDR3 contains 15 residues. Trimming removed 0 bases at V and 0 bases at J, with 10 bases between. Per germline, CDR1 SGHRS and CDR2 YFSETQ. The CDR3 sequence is CASSLVGGSSYEQYF. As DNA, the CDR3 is TGCGCCAGCAGCTTGGTTGGGGGGAGCTCCTACGAGCAGTACTTC.

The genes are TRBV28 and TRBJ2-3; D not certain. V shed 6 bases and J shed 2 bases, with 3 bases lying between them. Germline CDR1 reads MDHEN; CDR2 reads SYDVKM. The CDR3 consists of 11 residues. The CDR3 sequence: CASSYTDTQYF. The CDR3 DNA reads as TGTGCCAGCAGCTACACAGATACGCAGTATTTT.

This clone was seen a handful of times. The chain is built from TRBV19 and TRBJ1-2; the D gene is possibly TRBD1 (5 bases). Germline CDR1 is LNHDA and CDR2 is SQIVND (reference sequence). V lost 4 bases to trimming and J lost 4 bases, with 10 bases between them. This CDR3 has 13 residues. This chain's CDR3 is CASSSGGTYGYTF. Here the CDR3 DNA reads TGTGCCAGTAGTAGTGGAGGGACCTATGGCTACACCTTC. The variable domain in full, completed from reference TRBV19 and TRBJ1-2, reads DGGITQSPKYLFRKEGQNVTLSCEQNLNHDAMYWYRQDPGQGLRLIYYSQIVNDFQKGDIAEGYSVSREKKESFPLTVTSAQKNPTAFYLCASSSGGTYGYTFGSGTRLTVV.

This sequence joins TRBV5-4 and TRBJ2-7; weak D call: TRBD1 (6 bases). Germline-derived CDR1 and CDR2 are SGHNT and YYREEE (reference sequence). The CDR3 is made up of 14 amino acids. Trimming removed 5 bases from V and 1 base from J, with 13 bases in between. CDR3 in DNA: TGTGCCAGCAGTCCCGAGCAGGGGTCCTACGAGCAGTACTTC. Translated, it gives CASSPEQGSYEQYF.